The clone carrying this TCR beta chain was counted ten times or more. Germline V gene sequence: CDR1 SGHTA, CDR2 FQGTGA. V was clipped by 3 bases and J by 4 bases, with 18 bases between them. The CDR3 contains 16 residues. Amplified TCR beta CDR3 regions derived from RNA transcripts. TCR CDR3 regions were first amplified by RT-PCR with HTBI primers. One entry per CDR3 protein, called by TCRdb with MiXCR from the multiplex PCR reads. The sample contains about 570,000 distinct CDR3 sequences, about 45% of which appear only once. This sample was included in a study of T cells in Graves' hyperthyroidism and ophthalmopathy.

V usage is TRBV7-3 and J usage is TRBJ1-2; perhaps TRBD1 as D (6 bases). The sequenced material came from peripheral blood or thyroid tissue (not recorded which). The sequence derives from an adult woman with Graves' disease, either hyperthyroidism or ophthalmopathy (not recorded which). The CDR3 bases are TGTGCCAGCAGCTTGTCTCCGACGGGGGGCATCTATGGCTACACCTTC. As protein: CASSLSPTGGIYGYTF.